Below, one TCR beta chain is given with its context. The antigen is undetermined. Measured with immunoSEQ multiplex PCR; TCRdb has only the in-frame clones, and not every one. The profile shows some 20,000 clones, over 75% of them singletons. The data derive from a study of T cells in tuberculosis. Looking at the study overall: In South Africa, adults with active tuberculosis were compared with IGRA-negative and latently infected IGRA-positive adolescents.

Findings and caveats of the study: Classification accuracy was 80% to 90% (AUROC 0.85 to 0.95) with the GMM-specific repertoire. Smaller distances to GMM-specific TCRs suggested their expansion in active tuberculosis. Active tuberculosis cases were adults; controls were adolescents.

The CDR3 is made up of 14 amino acids. Germline V gives CDR1 SNHLY, CDR2 FYNNEI. V shed 2 bases and J 1 base; nucleotides not matched to a gene: 1. The sample consisted of PBMCs. The chain uses TRBV2 and TRBJ2-5; the match to TRBD1 covers 7 bases. The clonotype originates from a donor between 10 and 35 years old with latent tuberculosis or without tuberculosis infection. The CDR3 is CASSERDSQETQYF. The DNA for the CDR3 is TGTGCCAGCAGTGAAAGGGACAGCCAAGAGACCCAGTACTTC.